This T cell receptor beta chain was captured by sequencing in a study of molecular identifiers for immune sequencing clone quantification. This CDR3 comprises 11 residues. V shed 4 bases, J shed 8 bases, and the junction held 2 bases outside the gene matches. Germline V gene lookup returns CDR1 SQVTM and CDR2 ANQGSEA. TCRdb re-called the PCR reads through MiXCR, storing one row per CDR3 protein. The data contain roughly 40,000 distinct CDR3 sequences, roughly 20% of them seen just once; the ten biggest clones take up roughly 6.9%. Study observations and caveats: Spiked Jurkat TCR RNA equal to one cell could reportedly be picked out among 1 million or so naive cells.

This clonotype was recorded at least ten times. Its antigen is not known. The J gene is TRBJ2-1, the V gene TRBV29-1; 7 bases match TRBD1. The receptor was isolated from a human donor in good health. Some libraries in this study had Jurkat cell RNA spiked in. Sequenced input: naive CD8+ T cells from blood, with Jurkat cell RNA spiked in. Indicated subset: FACS-sorted CD8+CD4-CCR7+CD45RA+ naive T cells. CDR3 region: CSVGGGYEQFF. The CDR3 DNA follows: TGCAGCGTTGGAGGGGGCTATGAGCAGTTCTTC.